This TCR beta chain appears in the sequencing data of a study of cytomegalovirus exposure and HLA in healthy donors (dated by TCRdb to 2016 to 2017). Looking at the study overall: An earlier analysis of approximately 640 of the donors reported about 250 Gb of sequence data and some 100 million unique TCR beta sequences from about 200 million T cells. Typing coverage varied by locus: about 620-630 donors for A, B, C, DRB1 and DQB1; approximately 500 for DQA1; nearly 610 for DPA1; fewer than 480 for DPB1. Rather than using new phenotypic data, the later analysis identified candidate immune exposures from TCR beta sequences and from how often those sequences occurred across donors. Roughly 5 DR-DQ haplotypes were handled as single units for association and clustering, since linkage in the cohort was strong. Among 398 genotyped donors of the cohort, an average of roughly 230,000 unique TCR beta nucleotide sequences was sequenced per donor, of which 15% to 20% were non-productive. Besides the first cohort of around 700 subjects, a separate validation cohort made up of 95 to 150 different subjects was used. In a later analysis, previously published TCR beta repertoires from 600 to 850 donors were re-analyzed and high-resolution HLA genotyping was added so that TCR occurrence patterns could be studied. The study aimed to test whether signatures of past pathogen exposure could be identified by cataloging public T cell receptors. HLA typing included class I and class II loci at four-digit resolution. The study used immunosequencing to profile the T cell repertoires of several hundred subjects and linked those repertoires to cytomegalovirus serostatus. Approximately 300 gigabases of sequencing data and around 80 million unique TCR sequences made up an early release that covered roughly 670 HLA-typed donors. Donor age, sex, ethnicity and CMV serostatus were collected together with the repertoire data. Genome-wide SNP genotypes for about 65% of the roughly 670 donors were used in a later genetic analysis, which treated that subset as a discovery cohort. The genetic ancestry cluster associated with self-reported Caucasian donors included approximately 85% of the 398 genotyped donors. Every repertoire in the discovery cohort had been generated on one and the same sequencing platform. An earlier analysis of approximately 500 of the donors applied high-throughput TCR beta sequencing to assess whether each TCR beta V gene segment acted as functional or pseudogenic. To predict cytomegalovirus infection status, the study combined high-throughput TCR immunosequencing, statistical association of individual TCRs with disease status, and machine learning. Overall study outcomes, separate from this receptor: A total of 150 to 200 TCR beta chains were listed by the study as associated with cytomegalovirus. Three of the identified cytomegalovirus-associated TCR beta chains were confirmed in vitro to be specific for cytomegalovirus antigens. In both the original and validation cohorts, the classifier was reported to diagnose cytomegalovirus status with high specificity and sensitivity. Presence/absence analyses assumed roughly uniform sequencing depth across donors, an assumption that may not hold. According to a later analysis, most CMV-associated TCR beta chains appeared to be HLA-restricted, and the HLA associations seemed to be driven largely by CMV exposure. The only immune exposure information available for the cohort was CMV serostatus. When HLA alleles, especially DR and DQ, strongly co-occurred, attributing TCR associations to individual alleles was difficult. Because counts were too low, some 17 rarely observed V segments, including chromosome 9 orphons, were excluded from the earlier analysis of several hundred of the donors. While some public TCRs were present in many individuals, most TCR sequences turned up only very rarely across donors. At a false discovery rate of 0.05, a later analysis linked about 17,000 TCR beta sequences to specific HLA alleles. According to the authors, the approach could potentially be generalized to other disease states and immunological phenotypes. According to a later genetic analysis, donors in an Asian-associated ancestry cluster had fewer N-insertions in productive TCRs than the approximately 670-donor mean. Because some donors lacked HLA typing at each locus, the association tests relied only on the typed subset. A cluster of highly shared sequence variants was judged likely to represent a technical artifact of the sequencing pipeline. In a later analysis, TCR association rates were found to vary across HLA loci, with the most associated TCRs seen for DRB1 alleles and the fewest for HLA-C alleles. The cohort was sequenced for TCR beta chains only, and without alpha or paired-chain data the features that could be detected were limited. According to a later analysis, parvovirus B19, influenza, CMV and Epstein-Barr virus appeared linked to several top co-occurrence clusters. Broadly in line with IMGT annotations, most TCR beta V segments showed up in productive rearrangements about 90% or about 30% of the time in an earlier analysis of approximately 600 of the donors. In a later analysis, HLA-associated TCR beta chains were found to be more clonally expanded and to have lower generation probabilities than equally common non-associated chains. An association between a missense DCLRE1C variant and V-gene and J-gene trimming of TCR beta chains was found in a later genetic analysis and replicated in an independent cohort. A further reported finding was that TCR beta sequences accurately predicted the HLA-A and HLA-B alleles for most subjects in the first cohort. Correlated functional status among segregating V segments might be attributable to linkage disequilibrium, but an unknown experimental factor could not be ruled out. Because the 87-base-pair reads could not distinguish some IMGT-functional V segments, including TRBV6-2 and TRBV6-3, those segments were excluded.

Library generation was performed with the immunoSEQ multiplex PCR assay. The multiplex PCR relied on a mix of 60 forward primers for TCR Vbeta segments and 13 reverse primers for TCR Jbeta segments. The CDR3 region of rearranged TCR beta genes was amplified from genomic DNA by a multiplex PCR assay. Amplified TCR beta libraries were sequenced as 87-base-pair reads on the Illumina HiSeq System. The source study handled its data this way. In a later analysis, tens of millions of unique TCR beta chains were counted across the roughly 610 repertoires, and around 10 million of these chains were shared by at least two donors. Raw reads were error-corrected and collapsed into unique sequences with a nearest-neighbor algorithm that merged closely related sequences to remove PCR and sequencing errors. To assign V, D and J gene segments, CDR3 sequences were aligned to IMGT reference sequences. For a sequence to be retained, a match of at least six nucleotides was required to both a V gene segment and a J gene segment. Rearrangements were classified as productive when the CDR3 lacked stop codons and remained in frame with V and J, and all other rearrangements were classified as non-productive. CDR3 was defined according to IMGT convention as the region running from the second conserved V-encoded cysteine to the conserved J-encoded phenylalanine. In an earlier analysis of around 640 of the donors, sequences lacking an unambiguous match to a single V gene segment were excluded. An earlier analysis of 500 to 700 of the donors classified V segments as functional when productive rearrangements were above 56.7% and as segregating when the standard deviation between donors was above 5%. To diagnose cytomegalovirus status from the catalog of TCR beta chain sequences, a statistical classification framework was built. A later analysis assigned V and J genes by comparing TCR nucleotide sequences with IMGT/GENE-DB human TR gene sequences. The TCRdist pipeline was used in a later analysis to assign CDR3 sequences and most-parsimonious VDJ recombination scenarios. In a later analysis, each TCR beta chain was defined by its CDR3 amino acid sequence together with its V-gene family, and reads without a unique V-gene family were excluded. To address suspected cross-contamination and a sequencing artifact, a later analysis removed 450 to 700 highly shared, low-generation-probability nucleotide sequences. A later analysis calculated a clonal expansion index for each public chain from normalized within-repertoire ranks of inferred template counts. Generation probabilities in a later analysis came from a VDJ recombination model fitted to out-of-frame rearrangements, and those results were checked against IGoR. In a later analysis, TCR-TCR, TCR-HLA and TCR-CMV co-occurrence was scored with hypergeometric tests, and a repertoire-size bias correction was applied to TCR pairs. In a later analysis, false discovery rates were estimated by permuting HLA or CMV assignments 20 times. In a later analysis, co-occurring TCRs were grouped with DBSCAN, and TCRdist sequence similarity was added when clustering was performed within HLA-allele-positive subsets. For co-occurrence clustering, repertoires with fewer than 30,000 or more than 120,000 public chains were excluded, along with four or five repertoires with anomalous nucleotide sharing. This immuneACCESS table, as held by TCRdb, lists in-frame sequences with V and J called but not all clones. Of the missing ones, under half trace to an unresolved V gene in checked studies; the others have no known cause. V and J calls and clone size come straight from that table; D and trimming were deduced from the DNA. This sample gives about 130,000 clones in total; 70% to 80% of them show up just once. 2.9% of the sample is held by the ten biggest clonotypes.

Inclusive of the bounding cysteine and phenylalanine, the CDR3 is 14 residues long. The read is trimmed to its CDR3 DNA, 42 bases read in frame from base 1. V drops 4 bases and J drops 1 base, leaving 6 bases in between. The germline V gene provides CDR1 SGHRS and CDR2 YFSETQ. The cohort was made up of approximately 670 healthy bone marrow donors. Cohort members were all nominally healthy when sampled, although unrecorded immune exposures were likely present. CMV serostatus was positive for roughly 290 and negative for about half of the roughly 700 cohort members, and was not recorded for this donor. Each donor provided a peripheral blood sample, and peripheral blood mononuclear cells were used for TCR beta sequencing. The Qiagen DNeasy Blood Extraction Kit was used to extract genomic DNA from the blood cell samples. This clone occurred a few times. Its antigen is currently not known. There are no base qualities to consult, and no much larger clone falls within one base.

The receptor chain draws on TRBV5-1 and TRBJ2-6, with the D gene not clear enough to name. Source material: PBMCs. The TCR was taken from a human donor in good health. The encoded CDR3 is CASSLPSGANVLTF. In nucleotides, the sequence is TGCGCCAGCAGCCTCCCGTCTGGGGCCAACGTCCTGACTTTC.